One sample yielded the 20 T cell receptor beta chains listed below, sequenced in a study of graft-versus-host responses after intestinal transplantation. Their antigens remain unidentified. Some clones are missing from TCRdb's copy, which holds only in-frame ones; the method was immunoSEQ multiplex PCR. The sample lists tens of thousands of clones; 90% were seen once. This specimen consisted of unstimulated CD8+ T cells sorted from spleen or lymph node cells, obtained before intestinal transplant. The receptors here all came from a human donor who received an intestinal transplant.

The chain employs TRBV15 and TRBJ2-1; no firm D call. The CDR3 runs to 11 residues. The V gene lost 4 bases and the J gene lost 8 bases, with 6 bases spanning the gap. Germline loops: CDR1 LNHNV, CDR2 YYDKDF (reference sequence). CDR3 sequence reads: CATSTSYEQFF. DNA of the CDR3: TGTGCCACCAGCACTTCCTATGAGCAGTTCTTC.

This sequence joins TRBV6-5 and TRBJ2-7, with 7 bases identical to TRBD1. This CDR3 comprises 15 residues. Germline V gene sequence: CDR1 MNHEY, CDR2 SVGAGI. The V segment lost 10 bases and the J segment 2 bases; nucleotides outside the gene matches: 14. The CDR3 sequence is CATSAGQEETYEQYF. The DNA for the CDR3 is TGTGCCACCTCTGCAGGACAGGAGGAAACCTACGAGCAGTACTTC.

The chain recombines TRBV6-5 with TRBJ1-2, with 7 bases lining up with TRBD1. The length of the CDR3 is 13 residues. The germline CDR1 and CDR2 sequences are MNHEY and SVGAGI. The trim removed 6 bases at V and 6 bases at J, leaving 7 bases unmatched. CDR3 residues: CASRPQGMDGYTF. Written as DNA, the CDR3 is TGTGCCAGCAGACCACAGGGGATGGATGGCTACACCTTC.

The chain links TRBV6-6 to TRBJ1-2; D is perhaps TRBD1 (6 bases). Germline CDR1 and CDR2: MNHNY and SVGAGI (reference sequence). V shed 0 bases and J shed 7 bases, with 9 bases lying between them. The CDR3 has 13 residues. CDR3 in amino acids: CASSYSTGLGYTF. In DNA, the CDR3 is TGTGCCAGCAGTTACTCGACAGGTCTTGGCTACACCTTC.

The gene calls are TRBV13 and TRBJ2-3, with 8 bases lining up with TRBD2. Germline V lookup: CDR1 PRHDT, CDR2 FYEKMQ (reference sequence). The CDR3 length is 16 residues. With 0 bases clipped from V and 5 bases from J, the junction kept 7 bases outside the gene matches. The CDR3 spells CASSLGAAGGGDTQYF. CDR3 DNA: TGTGCCAGCAGCTTAGGCGCGGCGGGGGGAGGAGATACGCAGTATTTT.

V and J are TRBV2 and TRBJ2-1; 7 bases agree with TRBD1. The CDR3 has 15 amino acids. The ends lost 2 bases at V and 8 bases at J; junction bases unmatched: 9. CDR1 SNHLY and CDR2 FYNNEI come from the germline V gene. CDR3 region: CASSEFGQGVHEQFF. As DNA, the CDR3 is TGTGCCAGCAGTGAATTCGGGCAGGGGGTTCATGAGCAGTTCTTC.

This chain links TRBV5-6 with TRBJ2-5; D gene uncertain. Trimming shortened V by 2 bases and J by 5 bases, and 10 bases separated the two germline ends. The CDR3 totals 13 residues. Germline CDR1 is SGHDT and CDR2 is YYEEEE. The CDR3 DNA sequence: TGTGCCAGCAGCTTTAGTGTTCCGGAGACCCAGTACTTC. It specifies CASSFSVPETQYF.

This clone came up a few times. The V gene is TRBV6-5, the J gene TRBJ1-5; D uncertain. V gave up 0 bases and J gave up 6 bases, with 9 bases separating them. The CDR3 sequence is 14 residues long. In germline, CDR1 is MNHEY, CDR2 SVGAGI. CDR3 nucleotides: TGTGCCAGCAGTTACTCGAGGGTCGGTCAGCCCCAGCATTTT. The encoded protein is CASSYSRVGQPQHF.

The chain is built from TRBV9 and TRBJ2-1; D perhaps matches TRBD2 (6 bases). CDR3 size: 16 residues. The V gene lost 0 bases and the J gene lost 2 bases, with 12 bases spanning the gap. Germline lookup yields CDR1 SGDLS and CDR2 YYNGEE. The CDR3 region is CASSVGGAGTYNEQFF. For the CDR3, the DNA is TGTGCCAGCAGCGTAGGAGGGGCGGGGACCTACAATGAGCAGTTCTTC.

The rearrangement uses TRBV6-6 and TRBJ1-1; D call uncertain. This CDR3 comprises 11 residues. Germline V gene sequence: CDR1 MNHNY, CDR2 SVGAGI (reference sequence). The ends were cut back, 2 bases at V and 6 bases at J, with 4 bases in the middle. The CDR3 loop reads CASSYPAEAFF. The DNA for the CDR3 is TGTGCCAGCAGTTACCCAGCTGAAGCTTTCTTT.

CDR3 region: CASSGDNQETQYF. CDR3 DNA sequence: TGTGCCAGCAGTGGGGACAACCAAGAGACCCAGTACTTC. The V call is TRBV25-1, the J call TRBJ2-5; D might be TRBD1 (6 bases). In germline, CDR1 is MGHDK, CDR2 SYGVNS. The length of the CDR3 is 13 residues. Trimming took 4 bases from V and 0 from J, leaving 6 bases between them. Looking up the rest from reference TRBV25-1 and TRBJ2-5 gives the full variable domain: EADIYQTPRYLVIGTGKKITLECSQTMGHDKMYWYQQDPGMELHLIHYSYGVNSTEKGDLSSESTVSRIRTEHFPLTLESARPSHTSQYLCASSGDNQETQYFGPGTRLLVL.

This clone was counted a few times. The V call is TRBV2, the J call TRBJ2-3, with TRBD1 matching 9 bases. Per germline, CDR1 SNHLY and CDR2 FYNNEI. This CDR3 is 15 amino acids long. The V gene end was trimmed by 4 bases and the J gene end by 0 bases; junction bases not matched to a gene: 2. The DNA of the CDR3 is TGTGCCAGCAGTGGGACAGGGGTTAGCACAGATACGCAGTATTTT. Protein product: CASSGTGVSTDTQYF.

This clone was observed a single time. The chain employs TRBV29-1 and TRBJ2-7, with 10 bases aligning to TRBD1. The CDR3 totals 15 residues. V lost 3 bases to trimming and J lost 3 bases; unmatched junction nucleotides: 8. Germline lookup yields CDR1 SQVTM and CDR2 ANQGSEA. The CDR3 is CSVDGGGTGDYEQYF. The DNA for the CDR3 is TGCAGCGTTGACGGGGGGGGGACAGGGGACTACGAGCAGTACTTC.

J is TRBJ1-2 and V is TRBV6-5; D is uncertain. Trimming shortened V by 0 bases and J by 6 bases, and 11 bases separated the two germline ends. The CDR3 extends over 14 amino acids. Germline V CDR1 and CDR2: MNHEY, SVGAGI. CDR3: CASSYSYRPDGYTF. CDR3 DNA sequence: TGTGCCAGCAGTTACTCTTACCGCCCGGATGGCTACACCTTC.

This chain uses TRBV9 with TRBJ1-2, with 7 bases fitting TRBD1. Germline trimming cut 4 bases from V and 7 bases from J; bases unmatched to any gene: 16. The CDR3 covers 16 residues. Looked up from germline, CDR1 is SGDLS and CDR2 is YYNGEE. The CDR3 bases are TGTGCCAGCAGCTCGAGCCCCGCAGGGCAGGGGGGTGGCTACACCTTC. Encoded protein: CASSSSPAGQGGGYTF.

This clone was observed a single time. The chain joins TRBV10-2 to TRBJ1-1; weak D call: TRBD1 (5 bases). Germline assignment: CDR1 WSHSY and CDR2 SAAADI. V lost 3 bases to trimming and J lost 1 base, with 15 bases between them. This CDR3 contains 16 residues. CDR3: CASSDPRGGRNTEAFF. CDR3 DNA: TGCGCCAGCAGTGACCCCCGGGGGGGTAGGAACACTGAAGCTTTCTTT.

The rearrangement joins TRBV10-2 to TRBJ2-1, with D unclear. The CDR3 loop spans 15 amino acids. Germline lookup yields CDR1 WSHSY and CDR2 SAAADI. With 3 bases removed from V and 3 bases from J, the gap between germline ends came to 12 bases. The chain's CDR3 is CASSDGEQIYNEQFF. CDR3 DNA sequence: TGCGCCAGCAGTGATGGTGAACAGATCTACAATGAGCAGTTCTTC.

V gene TRBV6-5 combines with J gene TRBJ2-7, with TRBD1 as a possible D gene (5 bases). The V gene lost 4 bases and the J gene lost 2 bases, with 6 bases spanning the gap. The germline V gene encodes CDR1 MNHEY and CDR2 SVGAGI. The CDR3 sequence is 12 residues long. The CDR3 loop is CASSLDTYEQYF. Here the CDR3 DNA reads TGTGCCAGCAGTTTGGACACCTACGAGCAGTACTTC.

This chain links TRBV11-1 with TRBJ2-7; 9 bases are shared with TRBD1. Per the germline V gene, CDR1 is SGHAT and CDR2 is FQDESV (reference sequence). The V gene end was trimmed by 6 bases and the J gene end by 4 bases; junction bases not matched to a gene: 4. The CDR3 has 13 amino acids. In DNA, the CDR3 is TGTGCCAGCAGTCGGGGACAGGGTTACGAGCAGTACTTC. Protein sequence: CASSRGQGYEQYF.

V and J are TRBV15 and TRBJ1-3, with 7 bases identical to TRBD1. This CDR3 is built from 16 residues. V dropped 6 bases and J dropped 1; count of bases not matched to a gene: 9. In germline, CDR1 is LNHNV, CDR2 YYDKDF (reference sequence). The chain's CDR3 is CATSGGDRSSGNTIYF. The DNA for the CDR3 is TGTGCCACCAGTGGAGGGGACAGAAGTTCTGGAAACACCATATATTTT.